These 25 T cell receptor beta chains originate from one sample sequenced in a study of somatic mutations in cytotoxic T cells in rheumatoid arthritis. Libraries were prepared by immunoSEQ multiplex PCR; TCRdb keeps only in-frame clonotypes and omits some of them. The sample lists fewer than 25,000 clones; about 65% were seen once. The specimen was CD8+ T cells sorted from blood. These receptors were taken from an adult with rheumatoid arthritis.

The chain couples TRBV7-8 to TRBJ1-3; D gene unclear. Germline CDR1 reads SGHVS; CDR2 reads FQNEAQ. This CDR3 comprises 14 residues. Trimming removed 4 bases at V and 0 bases at J, with 7 bases between. The CDR3 reads CASSYGSSGNTIYF. CDR3 DNA sequence: TGTGCCAGCAGCTACGGGAGCTCTGGAAACACCATATATTTT.

V is TRBV7-2 and J is TRBJ2-3; D possibly matches TRBD1 or TRBD2 (5 bases each). Germline CDR1 is SGHTA and CDR2 is FQGNSA. The V end lost 8 bases, the J end lost 2 bases, and 17 bases lay between the germline ends. This CDR3 region has 15 residues. The CDR3 bases are TGTGCCAGCGGAGATGGGACGGGTGACACAGATACGCAGTATTTT. Translation: CASGDGTGDTDTQYF.

V usage is TRBV11-2 and J usage is TRBJ2-2, with D possibly matching TRBD1 (6 bases). The CDR3 is 19 amino acids. CDR1 and CDR2 (germline): SGHAT, FQNNGV. V dropped 1 base and J dropped 1 base, with 19 bases sitting between them. CDR3 sequence: CASSLGHDRTWLNTGELFF. In DNA form, the CDR3 reads TGTGCCAGCAGCTTAGGCCATGACAGGACGTGGTTGAACACCGGGGAGCTGTTTTTT. Together with reference TRBV11-2 and TRBJ2-2, the CDR3 gives the full variable domain: EAGVAQSPRYKIIEKRQSVAFWCNPISGHATLYWYQQILGQGPKLLIQFQNNGVVDDSQLPKDRFSAERLKGVDSTLKIQPAKLEDSAVYLCASSLGHDRTWLNTGELFFGEGSRLTVL.

The chain carries TRBV18 and TRBJ2-1; 11 positions agree with TRBD2. The CDR3 contains 17 residues. Germline CDR1 reads KGHSH; CDR2 reads LQKENI. V trimming: 3 bases; J trimming: 7 bases; junction bases outside the gene matches: 11. The DNA of the CDR3 is TGTGCCAGCTCACCGAAGATAGCGGGGGGGCTCGCTAATGAGCAGTTCTTC. Its translation: CASSPKIAGGLANEQFF.

This clone occurred a few times. In the same sample, other DNA sequences code for this CDR3. The chain combines TRBV4-1 with TRBJ2-7; 7 bases are a match to TRBD1. This CDR3 has 15 residues. J lost 4 bases, V lost 3 bases, and 9 bases had no gene match. The germline CDR1 and CDR2 sequences are MGHRA and YSYEKL. CDR3 bases: TGCGCCAGCAGCCAGGCCTGGGACAGACGATACGAGCAGTACTTC. The encoded protein is CASSQAWDRRYEQYF.

V is TRBV6-5 and J is TRBJ1-1; 7 nucleotides align to TRBD1. The germline gives CDR1 MNHEY, CDR2 SVGAGI. V shed 2 bases and J 4 bases; nucleotides not matched to a gene: 4. This CDR3 spans 14 amino acids. CDR3 nucleotides: TGTGCCAGCAGTTACCCAGGGGGAGGCACTGAAGCTTTCTTT. This translates into CASSYPGGGTEAFF.

The chain carries TRBV4-1 and TRBJ2-2, with 9 nucleotides matching TRBD2. Germline values: CDR1 MGHRA, CDR2 YSYEKL. The V and J ends lost 1 base and 7 bases, in that order; junction bases with no gene match: 1. The CDR3 is 14 amino acids. Here the CDR3 DNA reads TGCGCCAGCAGCCAAGGAGCGGGGGGCGGGGAGCTGTTTTTT. Translated: CASSQGAGGGELFF.

The CDR3 sequence is CASSAMWDSGEKLFF. Written as DNA, the CDR3 is TGTGCCAGCAGCGCAATGTGGGACAGTGGTGAAAAACTGTTTTTT. The chain carries TRBV9 and TRBJ1-4; 7 nucleotides line up with TRBD1. The CDR3 has 15 residues. In germline, CDR1 is SGDLS, CDR2 YYNGEE. Trimming at V came to 3 bases and at J to 7 bases, leaving 9 bases not matched to a gene.

Only a few counts were recorded for this clone. This sequence joins TRBV30 and TRBJ2-7; 8 nucleotides align to TRBD1. The CDR3 covers 14 residues. V shed 2 bases and J 4 bases; nucleotides not matched to a gene: 7. Per germline, CDR1 GTSNPN and CDR2 SVGIG (reference sequence). CDR3 DNA sequence: TGTGCCTGGAGTAGCTGGCAGGGGGCATACGAGCAGTACTTC. It specifies CAWSSWQGAYEQYF.

The J gene is TRBJ2-2, the V gene TRBV6-5, with D possibly TRBD2 on 5 matching bases. The germline V gene encodes CDR1 MNHEY and CDR2 SVGAGI. The length of the CDR3 is 14 residues. Trimming removed 2 bases at V and 2 bases at J, with 6 bases between. The CDR3 DNA reads TGTGCCAGCAGTTACGGAGGTAACACCGGGGAGCTGTTTTTT. As protein: CASSYGGNTGELFF.

V is TRBV4-1 and J is TRBJ1-2; D call uncertain. V dropped 0 bases and J dropped 5 bases, with 10 bases sitting between them. The length of the CDR3 is 14 residues. CDR1 and CDR2 from the germline V gene are MGHRA and YSYEKL. CDR3 coding DNA: TGCGCCAGCAGCCAAGACGAGGGTCTATATGGCTACACCTTC. It yields the protein CASSQDEGLYGYTF.

This clone was seen once. This chain connects TRBV9 to TRBJ1-2, with D possibly matching TRBD1 (6 bases). The V gene's germline CDR1 is SGDLS and CDR2 YYNGEE. There are 15 residues in the CDR3. The ends were cut back, 4 bases at V and 4 bases at J, with 17 bases in the middle. The CDR3: CASSPRTENPYGYTF. The CDR3 nucleotides read TGTGCCAGCAGCCCCCGGACAGAGAACCCCTATGGCTACACCTTC.

V gene TRBV21-1 combines with J gene TRBJ1-2; TRBD1, the D gene given by the table, was not confirmed from the DNA. TRBV21-1 is a pseudogene segment. The CDR3 is 14 residues long. The CDR3 reads CASSKARTGNGYTF. Here the CDR3 DNA reads TGTGCCAGCAGCAAGGCGAGGACAGGGAACGGCTACACCTTC.

V usage is TRBV6-6 and J usage is TRBJ2-3; D remains ambiguous. V was pared by 2 bases and J by 6 bases, with 18 bases between. The germline V gene encodes CDR1 MNHNY and CDR2 SVGAGI (reference sequence). The CDR3 contains 16 residues. CDR3 in DNA: TGTGCCAGCAGTTACCGACAAACCCGAAACATGGATACGCAGTATTTT. It encodes CASSYRQTRNMDTQYF.

J is TRBJ2-2 and V is TRBV2; D is perhaps TRBD1 (7 bases). Looked up from germline, CDR1 is SNHLY and CDR2 is FYNNEI. CDR3 length equals 17 residues. Trimming took off 5 bases at V and 5 bases at J, with 21 bases between the two ends. The DNA of the CDR3 is TGTGCCAGCAGTCACGACAGGGCGCGAGGGGGGACCGGGGAGCTGTTTTTT. It translates to CASSHDRARGGTGELFF.

The chain is built from TRBV10-1 and TRBJ2-7; D may match TRBD1 or TRBD2 (5 bases each). The CDR3 is 14 amino acids. V lost 2 bases, J lost 2 bases, and 10 bases lay in between. The germline gives CDR1 WNHNN, CDR2 SYGVQD (reference sequence). The CDR3 sequence: CASSEPRDPYEQYF. Written as DNA, the CDR3 is TGCGCCAGCAGTGAGCCCCGGGACCCCTACGAGCAGTACTTC.

This clone has just a few counts. The rearrangement joins TRBV19 to TRBJ1-1, with D possibly matching TRBD1 (5 bases). CDR1 is LNHDA, CDR2 SQIVND, per germline (reference sequence). The CDR3 length is 16 residues. Between the trimmed V and J ends, which lost 7 bases and 1 base, there was a span of 19 bases. The CDR3 spells CASITGAPGRNTEAFF. Here the CDR3 DNA reads TGTGCCAGTATTACCGGGGCTCCCGGGCGGAACACTGAAGCTTTCTTT.

This chain links TRBV25-1 with TRBJ2-2; 13 bases match TRBD2. The CDR3 has 16 residues. Per the germline V gene, CDR1 is MGHDK and CDR2 is SYGVNS. Trimming at V came to 5 bases and at J to 5 bases, leaving 5 bases not matched to a gene. CDR3 in amino acids: CASSFGLAGVTGELFF. CDR3 nucleotides: TGTGCCAGCAGTTTCGGACTAGCGGGGGTAACCGGGGAGCTGTTTTTT.

The chain employs TRBV4-3 and TRBJ2-2, with 9 bases fitting TRBD1. V trimming: 0 bases; J trimming: 7 bases; junction bases outside the gene matches: 6. The CDR3 has 16 residues. Germline values: CDR1 LGHNA, CDR2 YSLEER. The CDR3 reads CASSQDFGQGNGELFF. The CDR3 nucleotides read TGCGCCAGCAGCCAAGATTTTGGACAGGGGAACGGGGAGCTGTTTTTT.

The rearrangement uses TRBV19 and TRBJ2-3; TRBD1 matches 8 bases. V dropped 0 bases and J dropped 4; count of bases not matched to a gene: 9. This CDR3 is 17 amino acids long. Germline loops: CDR1 LNHDA, CDR2 SQIVND (reference sequence). The CDR3, as DNA: TGTGCCAGTAGTATAGAATCCACAGGGGGAAACGCAGATACGCAGTATTTT. It specifies CASSIESTGGNADTQYF.

V and J are TRBV19 and TRBJ2-7; D tentatively reads TRBD1 or TRBD2 (5 bases each). This CDR3 is built from 14 residues. CDR1 LNHDA and CDR2 SQIVND come from the germline V gene (reference sequence). The V end lost 1 base, the J end lost 3 bases, and 10 bases lay between the germline ends. This CDR3 reads CASSIGVGGYEQYF. CDR3 in DNA: TGTGCCAGTAGTATAGGTGTTGGGGGCTACGAGCAGTACTTC.

The chain couples TRBV27 to TRBJ2-3, with a tentative D call TRBD1 (6 bases). This CDR3 comprises 15 residues. The germline V gene encodes CDR1 MNHEY and CDR2 SMNVEV (reference sequence). Between the trimmed V and J ends, which lost 2 bases and 3 bases, there was a span of 12 bases. This CDR3 reads CASSLLGAGTDTQYF. DNA for the CDR3: TGTGCCAGCAGTTTACTGGGGGCAGGGACAGATACGCAGTATTTT.

The chain employs TRBV5-6 and TRBJ2-2; 10 bases line up with TRBD1. V lost 3 bases, J lost 4 bases, and 6 bases stayed unmatched. This CDR3 spans 16 amino acids. Germline CDR1 reads SGHDT; CDR2 reads YYEEEE. In DNA, the CDR3 is TGTGCCAGCAGCTCCCCGGGACAGGGGCCCACCGGGGAGCTGTTTTTT. It encodes CASSSPGQGPTGELFF. Using reference TRBV5-6 and TRBJ2-2 for the parts outside the CDR3, the full variable domain is DAGVTQSPTHLIKTRGQQVTLRCSPKSGHDTVSWYQQALGQGPQFIFQYYEEEERQRGNFPDRFSGHQFPNYSSELNVNALLLGDSALYLCASSSPGQGPTGELFFGEGSRLTVL.

The V and J genes are TRBV7-3 and TRBJ2-1; D remains unclear. CDR1 is SGHTA and CDR2 is FQGTGA in the germline V gene. The V gene lost 4 bases and the J gene lost 0 bases, with 13 bases spanning the gap. The CDR3 totals 16 residues. The CDR3 coding sequence is TGTGCCAGCAGCTCGAGGACGTTGAGCTCCTACAATGAGCAGTTCTTC. It yields the protein CASSSRTLSSYNEQFF.

J is TRBJ1-2 and V is TRBV19; D is unclear. This CDR3 has 12 amino acids. The V gene's germline CDR1 is LNHDA and CDR2 SQIVND (reference sequence). Trimming left V 5 bases short and J 2 bases short, with 6 bases between. The CDR3 bases are TGTGCCAGTAGTTCGGAGAACTATGGCTACACCTTC. Its translation is CASSSENYGYTF.